Each of the 9 T cell receptor beta chains below was sequenced from the same sample in a study of breast tumors, draining lymph nodes, adjacent tissues. Axillary draining lymph nodes of breast cancer patients supplied the node samples. TCRdb analysed the multiplex PCR reads with MiXCR anew, one entry per CDR3 protein. The data hold 200,000 to 250,000 distinct CDR3 sequences, with around 34% observed a single time. The specimen sequenced was axillary lymph node tissue. These receptors were obtained from a female donor with breast cancer. Some clones in this sample may be carry-over from other donors' samples.

As concerns this clonotype: This may be a read error, as it is one base from a much larger clone. J is TRBJ2-3 and V is TRBV11-2; possible D gene TRBD2, 7 bases. This CDR3 is 17 amino acids long. V was trimmed by 1 base and J by 6 bases, leaving 20 bases between them. CDR1 is SGHAT, CDR2 FQNNGV, per germline. The CDR3 DNA is TGTGCCAGCAGCTTAGTGGGGAGCGCGGGGGCATTTGATACGCAGTATTTT. Translating it yields CASSLVGSAGAFDTQYF.

This clonotype was seen many times. The chain is built from TRBV9 and TRBJ2-7; 7 nucleotides agree with TRBD2. Germline-derived CDR1 and CDR2 are SGDLS and YYNGEE. With V trimmed by 0 bases and J by 6 bases, 6 bases remained unmatched. This CDR3 is built from 14 residues. CDR3 protein: CASSVAGGSSEQYF. The CDR3 coding sequence is TGTGCCAGCAGCGTAGCGGGCGGGAGTAGCGAGCAGTACTTC.

Many counts were recorded for this clonotype. The chain joins TRBV12-5 to TRBJ2-2, with D perhaps TRBD1 or TRBD2 (5 bases each). The germline V gene has CDR1 LGHNT and CDR2 FRNRAP. The CDR3 spans 14 residues. V was pared by 7 bases and J by 6 bases, with 15 bases between. For the CDR3, the DNA is TGTGCTAGTGTTCCGGGGCGCTCATCCGGGGAGCTGTTTTTT. This codes for CASVPGRSSGELFF.

A word on this clonotype: The conserved final phenylalanine or tryptophan is absent from the CDR3, which likely points to a read error. The chain carries TRBV19 and TRBJ2-5; weak D call: TRBD2 (7 bases). Trimming stripped 3 bases from V and 1 base from J, with 15 bases between. Germline loops: CDR1 LNHDA, CDR2 SQIVND (reference sequence). This CDR3 contains 16 residues. This CDR3 reads CASSIRRGGGQETQYC. CDR3 bases: TGTGCCAGTAGTATTCGACGGGGAGGGGGCCAAGAGACCCAGTACTGC.

This clonotype was seen ten or more times. CDR3 amino acids: CSAEGTSGIYEQYF. For the CDR3, the DNA is TGCAGTGCTGAAGGGACTAGCGGGATTTACGAGCAGTACTTC. This chain joins TRBV20-1 and TRBJ2-7, with 13 bases identical to TRBD2. This CDR3 has 14 residues. Germline CDR1 is DFQATT and CDR2 is SNEGSKA (reference sequence). V lost 5 bases to trimming and J lost 4 bases; unmatched junction nucleotides: 5.

As concerns this clonotype: It may be a read error: a sequence one base away is much more abundant. The J gene is TRBJ2-7, the V gene TRBV9; 7 bases align to TRBD2. Germline CDR1 SGDLS, CDR2 YYNGEE. This CDR3 is built from 14 residues. The CDR3 DNA follows: TGTGCCAGCAGCCCCTCGGCGGGAGCCTACGAGCAGTCCTTC. This encodes CASSPSAGAYEQSF.

Many counts were recorded for this clonotype. The chain joins TRBV12-3 or TRBV12-4 to TRBJ2-2; TRBD1 might be the D (6 bases). This CDR3 has 14 amino acids. The V end lost 3 bases, the J end lost 5 bases, and 10 bases lay between the germline ends. The CDR3 coding sequence is TGTGCCAGCAGTTTTGGCGGACAGACCGGGGAGCTGTTTTTT. Amino acids: CASSFGGQTGELFF.

A remark on this clonotype: The germline gene is not matched at one end of the junction; a read error may be the cause. V and J are TRBV3-1 and TRBJ2-1; TRBD2 matches 9 bases. The CDR3 contains 15 residues. Germline lookup yields CDR1 LGHDT and CDR2 YNNKEL (reference sequence). CDR3 sequence (DNA): TGCGCCAGCAGCCAAGGGCCTAGCGGGAACAATGGGCAGTTCTTC. Its protein product is CASSQGPSGNNGQFF.

Concerning this clonotype itself: A read error is possible here, since a much larger clone lies one base away. Without the conserved terminal phenylalanine or tryptophan, this CDR3 likely stems from a read error. This chain connects TRBV7-8 to TRBJ1-2, with TRBD1 identical over 8 bases. J lost 4 bases, V lost 2 bases, and 3 bases had no gene match. The length of the CDR3 is 14 residues. Per the germline V gene, CDR1 is SGHVS and CDR2 is FQNEAQ. Here the CDR3 DNA reads TGTGCCAGCAGCTTATCAGGGGGCTCCTATGGCTACACCCTC. It yields the protein CASSLSGGSYGYTL.